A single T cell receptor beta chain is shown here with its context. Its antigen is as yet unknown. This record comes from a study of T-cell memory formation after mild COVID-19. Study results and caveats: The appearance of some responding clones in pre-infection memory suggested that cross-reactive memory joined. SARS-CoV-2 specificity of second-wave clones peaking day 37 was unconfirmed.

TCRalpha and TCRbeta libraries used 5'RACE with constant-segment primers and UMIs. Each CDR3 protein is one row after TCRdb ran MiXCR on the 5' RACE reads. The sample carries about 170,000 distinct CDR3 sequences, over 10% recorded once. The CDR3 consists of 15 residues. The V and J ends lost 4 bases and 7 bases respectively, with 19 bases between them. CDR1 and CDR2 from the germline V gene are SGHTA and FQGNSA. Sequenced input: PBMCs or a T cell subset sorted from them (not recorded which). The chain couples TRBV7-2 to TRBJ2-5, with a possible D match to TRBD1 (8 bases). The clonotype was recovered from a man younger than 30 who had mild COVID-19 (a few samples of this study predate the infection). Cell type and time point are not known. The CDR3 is CASSSRGGQAATQYF. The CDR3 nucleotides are TGTGCCAGCAGCTCAAGGGGGGGACAGGCGGCGACCCAGTACTTC. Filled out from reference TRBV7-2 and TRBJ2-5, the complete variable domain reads GAGVSQSPSNKVTEKGKDVELRCDPISGHTALYWYRQSLGQGLEFLIYFQGNSAPDKSGLPSDRFSAERTGGSVSTLTIQRTQQEDSAVYLCASSSRGGQAATQYFGPGTRLLVL.